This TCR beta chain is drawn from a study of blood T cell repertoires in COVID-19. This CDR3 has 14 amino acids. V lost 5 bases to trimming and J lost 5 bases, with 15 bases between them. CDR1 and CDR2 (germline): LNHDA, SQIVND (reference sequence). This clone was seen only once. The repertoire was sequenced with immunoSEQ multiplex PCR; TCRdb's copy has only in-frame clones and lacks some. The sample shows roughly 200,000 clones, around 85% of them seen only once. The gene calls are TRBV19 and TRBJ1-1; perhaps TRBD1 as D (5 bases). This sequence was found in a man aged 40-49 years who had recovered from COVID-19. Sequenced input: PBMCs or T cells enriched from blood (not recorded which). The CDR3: CASSLWVQGTEAFF. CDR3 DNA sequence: TGTGCCAGTAGTCTTTGGGTCCAGGGAACTGAAGCTTTCTTT.